This T cell receptor (beta chain) is drawn from a study of T cell repertoires in cytomegalovirus infection. Study-wide background: Indications of both CMV infection and matching HLA type were provided by public TCR beta signatures.

Unmatched junction bases numbered 8, after V lost 5 bases and J lost 0 bases. The germline V gene has CDR1 SGHTA and CDR2 FQGNSA. CDR3 size: 19 residues. Study-wide results and caveats: The cumulative frequency of public TCR beta families identified carriers of CMV plus the relevant HLA. HLA-C-restricted, CMV-specific TCR beta clonotypes were dominant ex vivo.

MiXCR, applied by TCRdb to the reads, yields one record per CDR3 protein. The table includes fewer than 200,000 distinct CDR3 sequences, 8.5% to 10% detected once. In its sample, this clonotype was seen many times. What it binds is unknown. The genes are TRBV7-2 and TRBJ2-1, with TRBD2 matching over 15 bases. The source of this sequence is a human donor in good health (CMV status not recorded). Some clones in this sample may be carry-over from other donors' samples. Sequenced material: PBMCs. The CDR3 region is CASSAPGLAGGSSYNEQFF. In DNA, the CDR3 is TGTGCCAGCAGCGCGCCGGGACTAGCGGGGGGTAGCTCCTACAATGAGCAGTTCTTC.